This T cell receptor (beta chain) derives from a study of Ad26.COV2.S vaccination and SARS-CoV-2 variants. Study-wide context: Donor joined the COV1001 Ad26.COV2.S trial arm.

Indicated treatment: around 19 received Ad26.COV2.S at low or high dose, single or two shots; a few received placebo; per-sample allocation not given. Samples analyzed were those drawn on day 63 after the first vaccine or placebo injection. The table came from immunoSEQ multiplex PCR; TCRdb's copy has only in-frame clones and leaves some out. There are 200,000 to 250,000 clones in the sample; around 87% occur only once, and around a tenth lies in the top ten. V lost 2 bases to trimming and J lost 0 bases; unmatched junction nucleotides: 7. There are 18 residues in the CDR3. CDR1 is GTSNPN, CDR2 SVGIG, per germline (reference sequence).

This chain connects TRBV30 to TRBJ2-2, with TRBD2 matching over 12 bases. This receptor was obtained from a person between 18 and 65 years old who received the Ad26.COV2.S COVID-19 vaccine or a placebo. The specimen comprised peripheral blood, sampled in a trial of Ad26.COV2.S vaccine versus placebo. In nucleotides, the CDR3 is TGTGCCTGGAGTATTCGGACTAGCGGGAAGACGAACACCGGGGAGCTGTTTTTT. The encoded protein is CAWSIRTSGKTNTGELFF. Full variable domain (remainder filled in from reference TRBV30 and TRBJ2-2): SQTIHQWPATLVQPVGSPLSLECTVEGTSNPNLYWYRQAAGRGLQLLFYSVGIGQISSEVPQNLSASRPQDRQFILSSKKLLLSDSGFYLCAWSIRTSGKTNTGELFFGEGSRLTVL.